The T cell receptor (beta chain) described here comes from a study of T cells in Graves' hyperthyroidism and ophthalmopathy. Whole-study findings and limits: The blood repertoire included most of the expanded thyroid clonotypes above 0.001.

Germline V gives CDR1 SGHRS, CDR2 YFSETQ. Losses at the gene ends were 3 bases for V and 1 base for J; bases not matched to a gene: 10. This CDR3 spans 17 amino acids. The TCR beta CDR3 regions underwent amplification using RNA transcripts as the source. RT-PCR in the first round (using the HTBI primer set) targeted the TCR CDR3. TCRdb recomputed calls from the multiplex PCR reads with MiXCR, one row per CDR3 protein. The sample shows about 270,000 distinct CDR3 sequences, less than 30% of them seen only once. On the basis of clinical symptoms, serum thyroxine and TRAb, thyroid ultrasound and orbital computed tomography, diagnoses were made. Predating any ophthalmopathy symptoms, the blood sample was taken at first hyperthyroidism diagnosis. Cells are PBMCs isolated from roughly 9.3 ml of fresh blood. About this clonotype itself: The antigen remains unidentified.

V gene TRBV5-1 combines with J gene TRBJ1-1; 9 positions match TRBD1. Sequenced material: blood. This clonotype originated in a man aged 40-49 years with Graves' hyperthyroidism that later progressed to Graves' ophthalmopathy. Written as DNA, the CDR3 is TGCGCCAGCAGCTCAGTCCCGGGACAGGGTTGGAACACTGAAGCTTTCTTT. The encoded protein is CASSSVPGQGWNTEAFF.